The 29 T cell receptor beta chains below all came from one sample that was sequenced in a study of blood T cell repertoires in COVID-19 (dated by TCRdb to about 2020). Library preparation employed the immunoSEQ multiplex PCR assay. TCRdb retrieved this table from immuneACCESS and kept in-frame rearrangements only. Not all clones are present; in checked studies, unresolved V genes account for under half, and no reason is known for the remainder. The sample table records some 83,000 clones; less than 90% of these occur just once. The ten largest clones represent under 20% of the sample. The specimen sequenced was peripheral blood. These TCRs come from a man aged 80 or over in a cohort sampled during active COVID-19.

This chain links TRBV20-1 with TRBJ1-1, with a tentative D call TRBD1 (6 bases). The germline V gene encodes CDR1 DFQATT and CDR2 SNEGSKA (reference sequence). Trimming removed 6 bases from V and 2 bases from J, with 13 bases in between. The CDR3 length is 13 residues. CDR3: CSASKGGNTEAFF. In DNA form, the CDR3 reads TGCAGTGCCAGTAAAGGGGGTAACACTGAAGCTTTCTTT.

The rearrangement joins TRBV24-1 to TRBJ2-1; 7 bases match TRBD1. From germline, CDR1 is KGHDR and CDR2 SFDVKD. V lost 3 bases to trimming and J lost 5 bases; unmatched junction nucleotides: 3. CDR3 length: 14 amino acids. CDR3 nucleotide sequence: TGTGCCACCAGTGATACAGGGGCCGACAATGAGCAGTTCTTC. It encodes CATSDTGADNEQFF.

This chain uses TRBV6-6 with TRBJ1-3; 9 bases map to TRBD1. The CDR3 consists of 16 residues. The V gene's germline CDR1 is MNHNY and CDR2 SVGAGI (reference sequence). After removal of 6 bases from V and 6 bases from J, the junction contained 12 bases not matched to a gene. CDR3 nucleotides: TGTGCCAGCAGCCAGCAGGGACAGGGAGGAGAAAACACCATATATTTT. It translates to CASSQQGQGGENTIYF.

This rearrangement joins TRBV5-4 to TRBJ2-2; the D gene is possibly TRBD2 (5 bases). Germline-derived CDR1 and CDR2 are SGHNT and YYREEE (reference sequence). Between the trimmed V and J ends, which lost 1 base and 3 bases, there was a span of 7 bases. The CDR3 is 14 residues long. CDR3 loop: CASSLQLDTGELFF. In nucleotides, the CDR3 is TGTGCCAGCAGCTTGCAACTAGACACCGGGGAGCTGTTTTTT.

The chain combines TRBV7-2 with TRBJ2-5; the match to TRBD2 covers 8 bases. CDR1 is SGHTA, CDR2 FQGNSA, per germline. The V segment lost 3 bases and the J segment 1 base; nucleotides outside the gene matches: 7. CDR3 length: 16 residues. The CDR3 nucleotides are TGTGCCAGCAGCTTTCGAACGGGGGGGACCCAAGAGACCCAGTACTTC. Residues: CASSFRTGGTQETQYF.

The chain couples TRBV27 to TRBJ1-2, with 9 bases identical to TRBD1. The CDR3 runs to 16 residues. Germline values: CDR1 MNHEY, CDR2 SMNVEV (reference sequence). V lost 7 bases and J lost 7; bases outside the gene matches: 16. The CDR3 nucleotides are TGTGCCAGCACCTTTACTACAGGACAGGGGATAGCTGGCTACACCTTC. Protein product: CASTFTTGQGIAGYTF.

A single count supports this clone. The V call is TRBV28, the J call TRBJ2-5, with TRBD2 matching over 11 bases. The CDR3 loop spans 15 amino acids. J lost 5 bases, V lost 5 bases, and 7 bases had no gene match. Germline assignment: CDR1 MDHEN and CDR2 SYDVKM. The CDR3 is CASSPPLAGGETQYF. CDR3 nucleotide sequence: TGTGCCAGCAGTCCCCCGTTAGCGGGGGGGGAGACCCAGTACTTC. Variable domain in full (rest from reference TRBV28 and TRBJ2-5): DVKVTQSSRYLVKRTGEKVFLECVQDMDHENMFWYRQDPGLGLRLIYFSYDVKMKEKGDIPEGYSVSREKKERFSLILESASTNQTSMYLCASSPPLAGGETQYFGPGTRLLVL.

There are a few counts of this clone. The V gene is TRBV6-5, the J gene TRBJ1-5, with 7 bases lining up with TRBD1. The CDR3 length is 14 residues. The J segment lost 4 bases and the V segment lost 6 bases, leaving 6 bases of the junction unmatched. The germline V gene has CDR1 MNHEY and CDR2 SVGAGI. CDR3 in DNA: TGTGCCAGCAGGCCTGGACAGGCAAATCAGCCCCAGCATTTT. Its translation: CASRPGQANQPQHF.

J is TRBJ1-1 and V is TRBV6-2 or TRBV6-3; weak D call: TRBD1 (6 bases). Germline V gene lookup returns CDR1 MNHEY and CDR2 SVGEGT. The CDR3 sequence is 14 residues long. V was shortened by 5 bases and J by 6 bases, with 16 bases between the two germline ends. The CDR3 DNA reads TGTGCCAGCAGTAAGCGACAGGCCAACCCTGAAGCTTTCTTT. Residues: CASSKRQANPEAFF.

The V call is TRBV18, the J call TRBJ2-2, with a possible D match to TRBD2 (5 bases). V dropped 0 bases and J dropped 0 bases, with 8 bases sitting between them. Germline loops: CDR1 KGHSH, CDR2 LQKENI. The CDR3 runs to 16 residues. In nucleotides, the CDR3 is TGTGCCAGCTCACCACCGAGGGCCGCGAACACCGGGGAGCTGTTTTTT. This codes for CASSPPRAANTGELFF.

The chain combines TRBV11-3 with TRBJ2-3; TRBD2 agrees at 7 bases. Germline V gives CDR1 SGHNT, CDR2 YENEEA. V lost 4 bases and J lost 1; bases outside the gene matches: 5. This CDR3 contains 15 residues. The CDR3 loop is CASSSTAGGTDTQYF. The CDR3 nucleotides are TGTGCCAGCAGCTCTACGGCGGGGGGCACAGATACGCAGTATTTT.

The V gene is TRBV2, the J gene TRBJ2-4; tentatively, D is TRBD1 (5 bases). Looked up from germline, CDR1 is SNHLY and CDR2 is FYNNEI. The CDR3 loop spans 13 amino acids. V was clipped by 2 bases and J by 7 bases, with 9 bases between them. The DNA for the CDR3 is TGTGCCAGCAGTGAACAGGGCCGGAACATTCAGTACTTC. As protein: CASSEQGRNIQYF.

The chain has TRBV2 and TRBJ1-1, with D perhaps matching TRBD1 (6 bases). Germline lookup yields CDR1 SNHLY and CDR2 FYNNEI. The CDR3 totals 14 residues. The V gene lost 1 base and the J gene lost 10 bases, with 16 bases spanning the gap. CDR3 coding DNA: TGTGCCAGCAGTGAAGGCGGCAGGGGCTTTGGAGCTTTCTTT. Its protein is CASSEGGRGFGAFF.

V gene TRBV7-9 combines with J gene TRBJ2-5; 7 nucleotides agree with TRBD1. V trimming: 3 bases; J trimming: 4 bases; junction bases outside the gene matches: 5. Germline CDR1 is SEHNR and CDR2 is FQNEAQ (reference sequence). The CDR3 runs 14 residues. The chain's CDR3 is CASSFNRGAETQYF. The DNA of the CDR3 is TGTGCCAGCAGCTTCAACAGGGGAGCAGAGACCCAGTACTTC.

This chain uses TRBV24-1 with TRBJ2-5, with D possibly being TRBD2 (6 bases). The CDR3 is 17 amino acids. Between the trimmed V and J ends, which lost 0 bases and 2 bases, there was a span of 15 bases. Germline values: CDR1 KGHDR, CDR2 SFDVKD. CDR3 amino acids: CATSDLPLGGPQETQYF. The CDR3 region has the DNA TGTGCCACCAGTGATTTGCCCCTCGGGGGTCCTCAAGAGACCCAGTACTTC.

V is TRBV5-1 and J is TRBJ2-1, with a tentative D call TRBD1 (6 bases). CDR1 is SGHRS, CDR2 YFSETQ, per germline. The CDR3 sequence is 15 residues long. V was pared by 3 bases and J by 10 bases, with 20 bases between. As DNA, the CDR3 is TGCGCCAGCAGCTCCTACAGGGCGTATGGGACCGAGCAGTTCTTC. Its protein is CASSSYRAYGTEQFF.

CDR3 in DNA: TGCAGCGTTGAAGACAGGGCGTACCAAGAGACCCAGTACTTC. Its translation: CSVEDRAYQETQYF. The rearrangement links TRBV29-1 to TRBJ2-5, with D possibly matching TRBD1 (5 bases). Trimming pared 0 bases from V and 0 bases from J, leaving 8 bases between. Germline V lookup: CDR1 SQVTM, CDR2 ANQGSEA. The length of the CDR3 is 14 residues.

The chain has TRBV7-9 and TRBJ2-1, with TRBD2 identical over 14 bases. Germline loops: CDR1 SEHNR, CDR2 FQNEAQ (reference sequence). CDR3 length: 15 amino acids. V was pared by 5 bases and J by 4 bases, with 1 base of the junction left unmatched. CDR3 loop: CASSGLAGGYNEQFF. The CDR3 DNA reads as TGTGCCAGCAGCGGACTAGCGGGGGGATACAATGAGCAGTTCTTC.

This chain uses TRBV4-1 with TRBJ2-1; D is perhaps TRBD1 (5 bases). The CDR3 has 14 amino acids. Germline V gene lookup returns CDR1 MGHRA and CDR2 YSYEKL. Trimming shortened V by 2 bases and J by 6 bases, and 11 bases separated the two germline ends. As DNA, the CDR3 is TGCGCCAGCAGCCAACAGCAGGGTGGCAATGAGCAGTTCTTC. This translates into CASSQQQGGNEQFF.

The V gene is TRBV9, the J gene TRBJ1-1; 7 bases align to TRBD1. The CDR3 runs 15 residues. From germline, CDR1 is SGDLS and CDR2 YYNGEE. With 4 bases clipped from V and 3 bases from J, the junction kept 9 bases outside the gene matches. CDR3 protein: CASSFSGQDYTEAFF. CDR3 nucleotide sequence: TGTGCCAGCAGCTTTTCCGGACAGGACTACACTGAAGCTTTCTTT. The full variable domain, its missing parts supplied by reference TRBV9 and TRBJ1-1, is DSGVTQTPKHLITATGQRVTLRCSPRSGDLSVYWYQQSLDQGLQFLIQYYNGEERAKGNILERFSAQQFPDLHSELNLSSLELGDSALYFCASSFSGQDYTEAFFGQGTRLTVV.

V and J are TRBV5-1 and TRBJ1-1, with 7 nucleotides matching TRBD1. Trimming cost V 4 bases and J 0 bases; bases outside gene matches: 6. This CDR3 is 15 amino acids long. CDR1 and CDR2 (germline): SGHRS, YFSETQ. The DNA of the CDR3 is TGCGCCAGCAGCATCCAACAGGGGATGAACACTGAAGCTTTCTTT. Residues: CASSIQQGMNTEAFF.

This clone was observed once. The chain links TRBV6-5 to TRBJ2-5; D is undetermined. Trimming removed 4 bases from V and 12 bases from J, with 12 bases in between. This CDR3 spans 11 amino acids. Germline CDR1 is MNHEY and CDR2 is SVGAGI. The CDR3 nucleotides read TGTGCCAGCAGTTTTGGGCGCGCCAAGTACTTC. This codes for CASSFGRAKYF.

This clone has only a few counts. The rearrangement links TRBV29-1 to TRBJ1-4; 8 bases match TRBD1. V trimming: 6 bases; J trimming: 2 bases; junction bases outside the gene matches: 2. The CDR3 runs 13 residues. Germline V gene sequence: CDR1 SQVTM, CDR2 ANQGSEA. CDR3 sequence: CSVAGGTNEKLFF. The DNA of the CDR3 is TGCAGCGTGGCAGGGGGCACTAATGAAAAACTGTTTTTT.

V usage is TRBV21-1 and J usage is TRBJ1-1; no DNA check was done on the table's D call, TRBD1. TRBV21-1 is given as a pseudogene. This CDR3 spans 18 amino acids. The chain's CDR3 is CASSNEVTGGVMNTEAFF. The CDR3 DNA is TGTGCCAGCAGCAATGAAGTCACAGGGGGGGTGATGAACACTGAAGCTTTCTTT.

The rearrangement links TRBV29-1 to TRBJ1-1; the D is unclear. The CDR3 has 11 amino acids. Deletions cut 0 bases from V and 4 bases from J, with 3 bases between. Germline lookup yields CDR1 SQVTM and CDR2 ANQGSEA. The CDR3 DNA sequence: TGCAGCGTTGAAGAAGCCACTGAAGCTTTCTTT. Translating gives CSVEEATEAFF.

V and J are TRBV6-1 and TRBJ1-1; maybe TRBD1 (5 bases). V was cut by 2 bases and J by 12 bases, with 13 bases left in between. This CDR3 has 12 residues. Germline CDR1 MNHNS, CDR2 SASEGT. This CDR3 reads CASSESRQLSFF. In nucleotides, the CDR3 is TGTGCCAGCAGTGAAAGCAGACAGCTGTCTTTCTTT.

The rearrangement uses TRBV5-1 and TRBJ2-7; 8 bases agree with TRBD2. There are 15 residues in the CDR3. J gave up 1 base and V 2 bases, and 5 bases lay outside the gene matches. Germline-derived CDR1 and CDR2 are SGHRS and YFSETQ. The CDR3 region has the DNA TGCGCCAGCAGCTTCGGGGCGGGGGGTTCCTACGAGCAGTACTTC. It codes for CASSFGAGGSYEQYF.

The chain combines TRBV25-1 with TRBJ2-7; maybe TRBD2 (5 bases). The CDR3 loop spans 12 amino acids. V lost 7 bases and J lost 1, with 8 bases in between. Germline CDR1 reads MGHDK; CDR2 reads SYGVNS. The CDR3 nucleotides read TGTGCCAGCACCGGACTGTCCTACGAGCAGTACTTC. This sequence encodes CASTGLSYEQYF.

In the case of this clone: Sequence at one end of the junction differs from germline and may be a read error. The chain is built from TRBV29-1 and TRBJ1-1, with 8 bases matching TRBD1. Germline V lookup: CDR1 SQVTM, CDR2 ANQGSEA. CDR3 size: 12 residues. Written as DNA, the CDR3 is TGCAGCGGAGAGGGTGACAGGGGCCCCCTTCGCTTT. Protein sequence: CSGEGDRGPLRF.